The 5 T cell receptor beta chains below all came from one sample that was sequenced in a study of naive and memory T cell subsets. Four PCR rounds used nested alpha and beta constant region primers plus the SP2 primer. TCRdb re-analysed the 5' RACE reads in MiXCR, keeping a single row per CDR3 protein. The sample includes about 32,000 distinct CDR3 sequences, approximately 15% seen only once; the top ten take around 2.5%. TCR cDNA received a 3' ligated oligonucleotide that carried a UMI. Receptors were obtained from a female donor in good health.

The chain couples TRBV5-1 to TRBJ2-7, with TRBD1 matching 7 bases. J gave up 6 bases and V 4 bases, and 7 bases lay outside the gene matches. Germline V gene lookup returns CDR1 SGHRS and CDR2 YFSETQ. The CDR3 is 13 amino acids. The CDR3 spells CASSQTGPSEQYF. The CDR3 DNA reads TGCGCCAGCAGCCAGACAGGGCCCTCCGAGCAGTACTTC. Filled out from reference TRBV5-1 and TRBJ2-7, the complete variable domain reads KAGVTQTPRYLIKTRGQQVTLSCSPISGHRSVSWYQQTPGQGLQFLFEYFSETQRNKGNFPGRFSGRQFSNSRSEMNVSTLELGDSALYLCASSQTGPSEQYFGPGTRLTVT.

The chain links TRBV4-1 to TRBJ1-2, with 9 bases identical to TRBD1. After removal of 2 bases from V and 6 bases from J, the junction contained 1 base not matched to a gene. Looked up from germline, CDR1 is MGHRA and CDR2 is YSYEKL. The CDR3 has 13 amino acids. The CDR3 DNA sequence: TGCGCCAGCAGCCAAACAGGGGGCGATGGCTACACCTTC. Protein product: CASSQTGGDGYTF.

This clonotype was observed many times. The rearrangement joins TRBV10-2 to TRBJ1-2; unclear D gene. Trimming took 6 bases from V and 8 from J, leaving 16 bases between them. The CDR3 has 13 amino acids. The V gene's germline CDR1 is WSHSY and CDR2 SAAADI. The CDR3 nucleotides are TGCGCCAGCAGCTCCGGACCGCCGCGAGGCTACACCTTC. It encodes CASSSGPPRGYTF.

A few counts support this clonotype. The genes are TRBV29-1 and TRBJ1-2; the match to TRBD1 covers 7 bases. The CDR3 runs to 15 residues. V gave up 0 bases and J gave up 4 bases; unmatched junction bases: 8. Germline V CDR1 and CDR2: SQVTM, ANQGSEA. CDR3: CSVEDVAGQSYGYTF. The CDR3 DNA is TGCAGCGTTGAAGATGTAGCGGGACAGAGCTATGGCTACACCTTC.

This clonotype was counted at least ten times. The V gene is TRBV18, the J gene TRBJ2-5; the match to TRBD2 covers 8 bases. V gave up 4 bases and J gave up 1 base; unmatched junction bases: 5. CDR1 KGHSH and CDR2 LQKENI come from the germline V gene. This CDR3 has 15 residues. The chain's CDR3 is CASSLGGGPQETQYF. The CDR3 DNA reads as TGTGCCAGCTCACTTGGCGGGGGGCCCCAAGAGACCCAGTACTTC.